A single sample is the source of the 23 T cell receptor beta chains below, sequenced in a study of preoperative IRX-2 immunotherapy in early breast cancer. Clones were read by immunoSEQ multiplex PCR, and TCRdb kept only the in-frame ones, dropping some. The sample has roughly 26,000 clones, roughly four fifths seen once. This sample's treatment: preoperative locoregional IRX-2 cytokine immunotherapy. The source material was lymph node tissue, sampled after IRX-2 immunotherapy. The receptor source for this set is a human donor with breast cancer.

V gene TRBV6-4 combines with J gene TRBJ1-2; 8 bases match TRBD1. V was pared by 4 bases and J by 8 bases, with 15 bases of the junction left unmatched. Per the germline V gene, CDR1 is MRHNA and CDR2 is SNTAGT. The CDR3 has 16 amino acids. The CDR3 DNA is TGTGCCAGCAGTGCGGCAGGGGGCGCTCGGATTTACGGCTACACCTTC. Encoded protein: CASSAAGGARIYGYTF.

The CDR3 here is CASSDGGQGLNEQFF. CDR3 DNA sequence: TGTGCCAGCAGTGATGGGGGCCAGGGGTTAAATGAGCAGTTCTTC. The J gene is TRBJ2-1, the V gene TRBV6-7, with D perhaps TRBD1 (6 bases). TRBV6-7 is recorded as an ORF, its role being uncertain. The CDR3 extends over 15 amino acids. Trimming pared 5 bases from V and 7 bases from J, leaving 18 bases between.

The chain has TRBV4-1 and TRBJ1-5; D not resolved. Germline values: CDR1 MGHRA, CDR2 YSYEKL. V was trimmed by 1 base and J by 4 bases, leaving 14 bases between them. This CDR3 is built from 16 residues. The CDR3 sequence: CASSQVVAGFNQPQHF. Written as DNA, the CDR3 is TGCGCCAGCAGCCAAGTGGTAGCAGGTTTTAATCAGCCCCAGCATTTT.

The gene calls are TRBV19 and TRBJ2-3; 8 nucleotides line up with TRBD1. The junction had 3 bases not matched to a gene; V was cut back by 3 bases and J by 1 base. The CDR3 sequence is 15 residues long. Germline V lookup: CDR1 LNHDA, CDR2 SQIVND (reference sequence). In DNA, the CDR3 is TGTGCCAGTAGTATCATGACAGGGGGCACAGATACGCAGTATTTT. Its translation is CASSIMTGGTDTQYF.

A word on this clone: Germline and junction disagree at one end, which may indicate a read error. V and J are TRBV18 and TRBJ2-5; D may match TRBD1 or TRBD2 (5 bases each). The CDR3 covers 13 residues. Germline-derived CDR1 and CDR2 are KGHSH and LQKENI. CDR3 amino acids: CASSRDLQETQYF. For the CDR3, the DNA is TGTGCCAGTTCACGGGACCTCCAAGAGACCCAGTACTTC.

The rearrangement joins TRBV10-2 to TRBJ2-3; TRBD1 might be the D (6 bases). The length of the CDR3 is 16 residues. Looked up from germline, CDR1 is WSHSY and CDR2 is SAAADI. Trimming removed 7 bases from V and 1 base from J, with 18 bases in between. The CDR3, as DNA: TGCGCCAGCATGGACGGGACAAAGGGAGGCACAGATACGCAGTATTTT. Protein product: CASMDGTKGGTDTQYF.

The chain links TRBV19 to TRBJ2-3; D gene unclear. CDR3 length: 15 residues. Trimming stripped 1 base from V and 6 bases from J, with 14 bases between. Per the germline V gene, CDR1 is LNHDA and CDR2 is SQIVND (reference sequence). This CDR3 is CASSIGARKGDTQYF. CDR3 DNA: TGTGCCAGTAGTATAGGGGCCAGAAAAGGGGATACGCAGTATTTT.

The gene calls are TRBV6-8 and TRBJ2-3, with TRBD1 as a possible D gene (5 bases). CDR1 MNHGY and CDR2 SAAAGT come from the germline V gene. V lost 6 bases to trimming and J lost 0 bases, with 10 bases between them. The CDR3 spans 14 residues. The CDR3 DNA follows: TGTGCCAGCAGCCTCGACAGTAGCACAGATACGCAGTATTTT. It translates to CASSLDSSTDTQYF.

The chain couples TRBV28 to TRBJ1-2; the match to TRBD1 covers 7 bases. The V segment lost 5 bases and the J segment 1 base; nucleotides outside the gene matches: 13. The CDR3 is made up of 17 amino acids. Germline V gives CDR1 MDHEN, CDR2 SYDVKM. The CDR3 region is CASSAFLLRQGNYGYTF. The CDR3 region has the DNA TGTGCCAGCAGTGCCTTCCTCTTGCGACAGGGTAACTATGGCTACACCTTC.

The chain has TRBV28 and TRBJ1-6; no clear D gene. This CDR3 is 14 amino acids long. V was trimmed by 5 bases and J by 10 bases, leaving 15 bases between them. Germline CDR1 MDHEN, CDR2 SYDVKM. The CDR3 spells CASSPTLAQSPLHF. For the CDR3, the DNA is TGTGCCAGCAGTCCAACCCTAGCCCAATCACCCCTCCACTTT.

The chain links TRBV7-6 to TRBJ2-1; unclear D gene. This CDR3 region has 14 residues. The germline V gene has CDR1 SGHVS and CDR2 FNYEAQ. V lost 5 bases and J 6 bases, leaving 14 bases between the germline ends. The DNA for the CDR3 is TGTGCCAGCAGCGGAATAGCTACTTCCAATGAGCAGTTCTTC. Translation: CASSGIATSNEQFF. The full variable domain, in which reference TRBV7-6 and TRBJ2-1 provide the parts outside the CDR3, is GAGVSQSPRYKVTKRGQDVALRCDPISGHVSLYWYRQALGQGPEFLTYFNYEAQQDKSGLPNDRFSAERPEGSISTLTIQRTEQRDSAMYRCASSGIATSNEQFFGPGTRLTVL.

This clone is a singleton in its sample. The chain recombines TRBV10-3 with TRBJ1-2; D is uncertain. CDR3 length equals 12 residues. The V gene's germline CDR1 is ENHRY and CDR2 SYGVKD. V was trimmed by 3 bases and J by 5 bases, leaving 7 bases between them. The CDR3 DNA follows: TGTGCCATCAGTGAAGGTCGGTATGGCTACACCTTC. Its translation is CAISEGRYGYTF.

The chain carries TRBV19 and TRBJ1-4; D may be TRBD1 (5 bases). Germline V gene sequence: CDR1 LNHDA, CDR2 SQIVND (reference sequence). Trimming shortened V by 7 bases and J by 5 bases, and 14 bases separated the two germline ends. The CDR3 length is 14 residues. The CDR3 region is CASTRGTVNEKLFF. The DNA of the CDR3 is TGTGCCAGTACCCGCGGGACGGTGAATGAAAAACTGTTTTTT.

This chain links TRBV28 with TRBJ1-2; D ambiguous. CDR1 is MDHEN, CDR2 SYDVKM, per germline. The CDR3 spans 17 residues. Between the trimmed V and J ends, which lost 1 base and 0 bases, there was a span of 15 bases. The DNA for the CDR3 is TGTGCCAGCAGTTTATCCTGGAGGCCCTTTACTAACTATGGCTACACCTTC. Translating gives CASSLSWRPFTNYGYTF.

V gene TRBV28 combines with J gene TRBJ1-5; D gene uncertain. The CDR3 runs 13 residues. V lost 3 bases and J lost 4, with 7 bases in between. The germline V gene has CDR1 MDHEN and CDR2 SYDVKM. The CDR3 region is CASSLSRNQPQHF. DNA for the CDR3: TGTGCCAGCAGTTTGTCCAGGAATCAGCCCCAGCATTTT.

The V call is TRBV14, the J call TRBJ2-3; 9 bases are a match to TRBD2. This CDR3 has 16 residues. Germline CDR1 SGHDN, CDR2 FVKESK. After removal of 3 bases from V and 2 bases from J, the junction contained 6 bases not matched to a gene. Here the CDR3 DNA reads TGTGCCAGCAGCCACCATAGGACTAGCGCCACAGATACGCAGTATTTT. It translates to CASSHHRTSATDTQYF.

This chain uses TRBV30 with TRBJ1-2; 8 bases align to TRBD1. The CDR3 consists of 15 residues. V was clipped by 1 base and J by 8 bases; unmatched bases: 12. Per the germline V gene, CDR1 is GTSNPN and CDR2 is SVGIG (reference sequence). The CDR3: CAWSAPRQGMGGYTF. DNA of the CDR3: TGTGCCTGGAGTGCGCCGAGACAGGGGATGGGCGGCTACACCTTC.

This chain connects TRBV30 to TRBJ2-7, with D perhaps TRBD1 or TRBD2 (6 bases each). This CDR3 comprises 12 residues. Per the germline V gene, CDR1 is GTSNPN and CDR2 is SVGIG (reference sequence). Trimming stripped 2 bases from V and 6 bases from J, with 11 bases between. CDR3 bases: TGTGCCTGGAGTTTGTCGGGGGCCGAGCAGTACTTC. The encoded protein is CAWSLSGAEQYF.

The chain links TRBV7-6 to TRBJ2-3; D gene ambiguous. Germline V gene sequence: CDR1 SGHVS, CDR2 FNYEAQ. There are 17 residues in the CDR3. Trimming shortened V by 0 bases and J by 2 bases, and 15 bases separated the two germline ends. CDR3: CASSLASAAYPTDTQYF. The CDR3 nucleotides are TGTGCCAGCAGCTTAGCGAGTGCAGCGTACCCCACAGATACGCAGTATTTT.

This clone showed up just a few times. V usage is TRBV6-8 and J usage is TRBJ2-3, with a weak D call TRBD2 (5 bases). CDR3 size: 17 residues. The germline gives CDR1 MNHGY, CDR2 SAAAGT. Between the trimmed V and J ends, which lost 1 base and 3 bases, there was a span of 17 bases. The CDR3 region has the DNA TGTGCCAGCAGTTACTTTTCCAGCGGAAGTCAGACAGATACGCAGTATTTT. Translated: CASSYFSSGSQTDTQYF.

The table lists this clone with a few counts. V is TRBV10-2 and J is TRBJ2-2; D call uncertain. Trimming stripped 7 bases from V and 2 bases from J, with 8 bases between. Per the germline V gene, CDR1 is WSHSY and CDR2 is SAAADI. This CDR3 comprises 13 residues. CDR3 DNA sequence: TGCGCCAGCAAACTATCTAACACCGGGGAGCTGTTTTTT. Amino acids: CASKLSNTGELFF.

This chain uses TRBV18 with TRBJ2-1; no clear D. The germline V gene has CDR1 KGHSH and CDR2 LQKENI. V shed 6 bases and J shed 9 bases, with 15 bases lying between them. The CDR3 consists of 13 residues. The CDR3: CASSPSSGFEQFF. The CDR3 region has the DNA TGTGCCAGCTCGCCCTCGTCCGGGTTTGAGCAGTTCTTC.

The chain combines TRBV18 with TRBJ2-2; D may correspond to TRBD1 or TRBD2 (5 bases each). Germline V lookup: CDR1 KGHSH, CDR2 LQKENI. Trimming pared 2 bases from V and 4 bases from J, leaving 14 bases between. There are 16 residues in the CDR3. The CDR3 loop reads CASSPNGAQATGELFF. The CDR3 DNA is TGTGCCAGCTCACCAAACGGGGCACAAGCCACCGGGGAGCTGTTTTTT.